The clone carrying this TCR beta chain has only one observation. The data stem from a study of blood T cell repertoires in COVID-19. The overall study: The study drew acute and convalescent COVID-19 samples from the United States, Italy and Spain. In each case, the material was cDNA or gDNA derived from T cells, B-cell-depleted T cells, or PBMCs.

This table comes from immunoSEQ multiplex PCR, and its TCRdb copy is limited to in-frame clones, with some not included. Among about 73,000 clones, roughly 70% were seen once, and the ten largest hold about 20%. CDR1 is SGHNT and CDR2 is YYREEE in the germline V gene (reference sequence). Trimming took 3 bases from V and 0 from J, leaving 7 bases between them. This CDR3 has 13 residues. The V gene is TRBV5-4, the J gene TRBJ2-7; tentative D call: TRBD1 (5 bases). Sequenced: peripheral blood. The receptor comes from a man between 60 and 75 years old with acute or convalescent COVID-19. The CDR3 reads CASSSDSSYEQYF. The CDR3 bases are TGTGCCAGCAGCTCCGACAGCTCCTACGAGCAGTACTTC.